The clone carrying this TCR beta chain turned up a few times. As yet, its antigen is unknown. Germline CDR1 DFQATT, CDR2 SNEGSKA (reference sequence). This CDR3 has 13 amino acids. V was trimmed by 2 bases and J by 14 bases, leaving 16 bases between them. Time point here: sample taken at primary tumor resection. A total of around 72 untreated early-stage non-small cell lung cancer patients served as donors. The sample originates from a study of spatial heterogeneity in lung cancer. Overall study: There was a strong correlation between the counts of TCR transcripts measured in tumor regions and a T cell transcriptional module score that was calculated from matched bulk RNA-seq. More than nine raw reads, on average, carried each unique TCR and UMI combination. Study-wide points: Counts of expanded intratumoral alpha and beta TCRs tracked tumor mutation counts.

In TCRdb, the 5' RACE reads were re-called with MiXCR into one record per CDR3 protein. The sample includes 9,400 or so distinct CDR3 sequences, about 9% of them seen just once. The sequence derives from a female donor with early-stage non-small cell lung cancer. The genes are TRBV20-1 and TRBJ1-6; D remains unclear. The specimen was lung tumor tissue, collected at surgery. CDR3 protein: CSARLPLTTSLHF. CDR3 nucleotide sequence: TGCAGTGCTAGATTGCCTCTAACGACGTCCCTCCACTTT.